This TCR beta chain is from a study of memory CD4+ T cells and cytomegalovirus serostatus. Whole-study context: Healthy Belgian adult donors included fewer than 10 CMV-positive and some 24 CMV-negative people.

TCRdb's copy holds only in-frame clones and misses some; the assay was immunoSEQ multiplex PCR. The table lists some 26,000 clones, about 76% of them singletons, with roughly 0.98% in the top ten. In germline, CDR1 is LGHNA, CDR2 YNFKEQ. The CDR3 runs to 15 residues. The ends were cut back, 0 bases at V and 4 bases at J, with 12 bases in the middle. The sort gate was single viable CD3+CD4+CD8-CD45RO+ cells for memory CD4+ T cells. CD4+ T cells were isolated by positive magnetic selection. This clone was observed a few times. The receptor was isolated from an adult in good health and CMV-seronegative. Material for sequencing was memory CD4+ T cells from blood. The V and J genes are TRBV4-2 and TRBJ1-2, with a possible D match to TRBD1 (5 bases). In nucleotides, the CDR3 is TGTGCCAGCAGCCAAGATTTGCGGGGGGGCTATGGCTACACCTTC. Amino acids: CASSQDLRGGYGYTF.